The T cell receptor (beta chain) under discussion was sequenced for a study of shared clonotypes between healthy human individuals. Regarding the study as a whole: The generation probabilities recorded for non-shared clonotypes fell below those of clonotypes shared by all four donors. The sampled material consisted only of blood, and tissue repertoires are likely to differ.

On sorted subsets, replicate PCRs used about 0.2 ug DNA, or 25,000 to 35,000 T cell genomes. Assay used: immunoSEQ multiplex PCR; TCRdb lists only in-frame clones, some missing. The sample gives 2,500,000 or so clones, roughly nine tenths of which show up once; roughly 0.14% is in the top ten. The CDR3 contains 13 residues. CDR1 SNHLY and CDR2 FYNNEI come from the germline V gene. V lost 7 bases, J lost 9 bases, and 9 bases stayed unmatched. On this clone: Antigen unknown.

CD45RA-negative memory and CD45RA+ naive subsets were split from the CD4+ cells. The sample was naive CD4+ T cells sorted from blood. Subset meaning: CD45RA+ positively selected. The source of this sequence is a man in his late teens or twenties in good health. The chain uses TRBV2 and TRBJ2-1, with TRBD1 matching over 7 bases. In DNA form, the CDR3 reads TGTGCCAGCACCCAGACAGGGAGAGGTGAGCAGTTCTTC. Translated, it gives CASTQTGRGEQFF.